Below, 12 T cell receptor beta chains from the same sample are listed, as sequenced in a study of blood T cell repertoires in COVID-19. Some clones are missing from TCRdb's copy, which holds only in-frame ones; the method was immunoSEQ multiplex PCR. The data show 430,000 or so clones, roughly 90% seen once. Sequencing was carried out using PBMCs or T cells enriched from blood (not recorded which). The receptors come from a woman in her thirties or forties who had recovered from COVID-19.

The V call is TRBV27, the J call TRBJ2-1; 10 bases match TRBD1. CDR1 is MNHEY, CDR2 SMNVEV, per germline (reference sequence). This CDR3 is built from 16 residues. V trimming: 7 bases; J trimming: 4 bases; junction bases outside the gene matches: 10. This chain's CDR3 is CASKGTSGQGYNEQFF. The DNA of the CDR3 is TGTGCCAGCAAAGGCACCTCGGGACAGGGGTACAATGAGCAGTTCTTC.

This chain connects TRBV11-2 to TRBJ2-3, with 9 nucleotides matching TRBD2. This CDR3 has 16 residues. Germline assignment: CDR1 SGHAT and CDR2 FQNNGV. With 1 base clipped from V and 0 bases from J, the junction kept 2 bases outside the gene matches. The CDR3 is CASSLGLAGSTDTQYF. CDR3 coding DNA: TGTGCCAGCAGCTTAGGGCTAGCGGGAAGCACAGATACGCAGTATTTT.

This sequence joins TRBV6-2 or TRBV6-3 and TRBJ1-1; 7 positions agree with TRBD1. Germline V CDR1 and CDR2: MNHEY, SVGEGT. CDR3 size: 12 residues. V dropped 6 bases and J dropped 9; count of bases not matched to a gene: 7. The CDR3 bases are TGTGCCAGCAGCCCCGAGGACAGGAAAGCTTTCTTT. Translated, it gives CASSPEDRKAFF.

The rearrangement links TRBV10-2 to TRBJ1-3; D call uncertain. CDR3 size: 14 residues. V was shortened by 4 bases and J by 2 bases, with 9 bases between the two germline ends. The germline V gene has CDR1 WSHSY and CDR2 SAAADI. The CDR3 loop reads CASSGYSAGNTIYF. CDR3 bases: TGCGCCAGCAGTGGTTACTCGGCTGGAAACACCATATATTTT.

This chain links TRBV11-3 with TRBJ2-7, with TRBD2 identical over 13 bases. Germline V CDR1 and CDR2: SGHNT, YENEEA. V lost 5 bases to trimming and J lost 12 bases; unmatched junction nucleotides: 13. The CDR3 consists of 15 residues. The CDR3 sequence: CASSAGTSGDLLRYF. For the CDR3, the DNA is TGTGCCAGCAGCGCCGGGACTAGCGGGGACCTCCTTAGGTACTTC.

The CDR3 DNA reads TGTGCCAGCAGCCAATCCGTCAGGCAGCCCCAGCATTTT. This codes for CASSQSVRQPQHF. J is TRBJ1-5 and V is TRBV3-1 (or the pseudogene TRBV3-2); D ambiguous. Germline loops: CDR1 LGHDT, CDR2 YNNKEL (reference sequence). V dropped 2 bases and J dropped 7 bases, with 9 bases sitting between them. CDR3 length equals 13 residues.

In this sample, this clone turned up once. CDR3 in amino acids: CASSLAGSSYNEQFF. CDR3 nucleotides: TGTGCCAGCAGCTTAGCGGGGAGCTCCTACAATGAGCAGTTCTTC. This sequence joins TRBV11-2 and TRBJ2-1; a possible D gene is TRBD2 (5 bases). This CDR3 comprises 15 residues. V shed 1 base and J shed 0 bases, with 7 bases lying between them. CDR1 and CDR2 (germline): SGHAT, FQNNGV.

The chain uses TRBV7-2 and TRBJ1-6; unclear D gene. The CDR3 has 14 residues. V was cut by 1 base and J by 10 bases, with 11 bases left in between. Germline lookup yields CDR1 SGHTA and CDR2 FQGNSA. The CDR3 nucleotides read TGTGCCAGCAGCTTAGGGAGGGTCCACTCACCCCTCCACTTT. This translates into CASSLGRVHSPLHF. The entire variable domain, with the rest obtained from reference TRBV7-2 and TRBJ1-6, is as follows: GAGVSQSPSNKVTEKGKDVELRCDPISGHTALYWYRQSLGQGLEFLIYFQGNSAPDKSGLPSDRFSAERTGGSVSTLTIQRTQQEDSAVYLCASSLGRVHSPLHFGNGTRLTVT.

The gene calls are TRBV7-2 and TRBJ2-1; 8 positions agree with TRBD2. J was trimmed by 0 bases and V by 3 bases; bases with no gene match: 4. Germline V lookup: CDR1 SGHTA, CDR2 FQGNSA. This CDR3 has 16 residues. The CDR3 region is CASSFLLAASYNEQFF. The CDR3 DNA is TGTGCCAGCAGCTTTCTACTAGCGGCCTCCTACAATGAGCAGTTCTTC.

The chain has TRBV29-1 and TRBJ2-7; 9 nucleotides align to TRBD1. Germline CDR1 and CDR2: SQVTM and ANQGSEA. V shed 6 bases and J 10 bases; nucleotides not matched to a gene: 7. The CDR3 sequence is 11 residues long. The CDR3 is CSVSGTGRQYF. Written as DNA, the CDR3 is TGCAGCGTATCCGGGACAGGGAGACAGTACTTC.

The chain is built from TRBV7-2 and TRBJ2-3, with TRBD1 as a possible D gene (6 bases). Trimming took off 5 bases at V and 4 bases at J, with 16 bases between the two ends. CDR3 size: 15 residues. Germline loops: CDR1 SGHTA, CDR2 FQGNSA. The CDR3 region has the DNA TGTGCCAGCAGCGCAGGGGTCAGCGTAGCAGATACGCAGTATTTT. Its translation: CASSAGVSVADTQYF.

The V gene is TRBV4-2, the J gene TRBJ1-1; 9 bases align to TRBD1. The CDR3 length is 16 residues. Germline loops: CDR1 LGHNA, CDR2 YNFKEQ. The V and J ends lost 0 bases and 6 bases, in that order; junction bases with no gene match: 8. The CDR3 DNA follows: TGTGCCAGCAGCCAAGAATCGGGACAGGGCAGACCTGAAGCTTTCTTT. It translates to CASSQESGQGRPEAFF.